Described below is a single T cell receptor beta chain sequence and its context. What it binds is not known. The sample belongs to a study of response to subunit inactivated influenza vaccine. Findings and limits, study-wide: New T cells are recruited in small numbers by each seasonal influenza vaccination, according to the authors' suggestion.

TCRdb itself ran the RT-PCR reads through MiXCR, one entry per CDR3 protein. Of fewer than 650,000 distinct CDR3 sequences in the sample, about an eighth were seen once. Germline V gives CDR1 SEHNR, CDR2 FQNEAQ (reference sequence). Trimming cost V 3 bases and J 5 bases, with 11 bases left between them. The CDR3 consists of 13 residues. The receptor's source is a man in his fifties or sixties who received an inactivated influenza vaccine. The specimen comprised PBMCs from blood, sampled 40 to 50 days after vaccination. V gene TRBV7-9 combines with J gene TRBJ2-7; D call uncertain. The CDR3 DNA is TGTGCCAGCAGCTTGGCTGCCTTAGACGAGCAGTACTTC. Amino acid sequence: CASSLAALDEQYF.